Below are 20 T cell receptor beta chains sequenced from a single sample in a study of blood T cell repertoires in COVID-19. The protocol was immunoSEQ multiplex PCR, while the TCRdb copy is restricted to in-frame clones and leaves out a portion. There are 85,000 to 95,000 clones in the sample; more than 75% occur only once, and about 6.4% lies in the top ten. Source material: peripheral blood. These TCRs come from a man in his 70s with acute or convalescent COVID-19.

The rearrangement uses TRBV7-6 and TRBJ1-2; 10 nucleotides agree with TRBD1. V trimming: 5 bases; J trimming: 0 bases; junction bases outside the gene matches: 3. This CDR3 region has 15 residues. The germline V gene encodes CDR1 SGHVS and CDR2 FNYEAQ. The CDR3 spells CASSLGTGANYGYTF. The CDR3 DNA reads TGTGCCAGCAGCCTGGGGACAGGGGCTAACTATGGCTACACCTTC.

CDR3 bases: TGTGCCAGCAGGTCACGACAGGGGAGGACTGAAGCTTTCTTT. Amino acid sequence: CASRSRQGRTEAFF. The V gene is TRBV7-3, the J gene TRBJ1-1; 8 bases fit TRBD1. V was clipped by 6 bases and J by 5 bases; unmatched bases: 8. The CDR3 spans 14 residues. In germline, CDR1 is SGHTA, CDR2 FQGTGA.

This clone was detected once. J is TRBJ2-7 and V is TRBV11-2; TRBD1 might be the D (6 bases). The V end was cut by 1 base, the J end by 2 bases, with 15 bases between. Germline V lookup: CDR1 SGHAT, CDR2 FQNNGV. The CDR3 sequence is 16 residues long. CDR3 residues: CASSLGPTGLTYEQYF. The CDR3 bases are TGTGCCAGCAGCTTAGGCCCTACAGGGTTGACCTACGAGCAGTACTTC. Together with reference TRBV11-2 and TRBJ2-7, the CDR3 gives the full variable domain: EAGVAQSPRYKIIEKRQSVAFWCNPISGHATLYWYQQILGQGPKLLIQFQNNGVVDDSQLPKDRFSAERLKGVDSTLKIQPAKLEDSAVYLCASSLGPTGLTYEQYFGPGTRLTVT.

The V call is TRBV5-1, the J call TRBJ2-7; 10 nucleotides agree with TRBD1. Germline CDR1 is SGHRS and CDR2 is YFSETQ. J was trimmed by 2 bases and V by 4 bases; bases with no gene match: 9. This CDR3 comprises 16 residues. CDR3: CASSLGGQGGTYEQYF. The CDR3 DNA is TGCGCCAGCAGCCTTGGAGGACAGGGGGGGACCTACGAGCAGTACTTC.

The CDR3 sequence is CASSLSGTGTDTQYF. The DNA for the CDR3 is TGTGCCAGCAGTTTAAGCGGCACTGGCACAGATACGCAGTATTTT. V usage is TRBV27 and J usage is TRBJ2-3, with D possibly TRBD2 on 5 matching bases. Deletions cut 2 bases from V and 1 base from J, with 10 bases between. The V gene's germline CDR1 is MNHEY and CDR2 SMNVEV (reference sequence). The CDR3 sequence is 15 residues long.

This clone has only a few counts. This chain joins TRBV7-3 and TRBJ2-5, with 9 positions matching TRBD2. J lost 2 bases, V lost 2 bases, and 9 bases had no gene match. The germline gives CDR1 SGHTA, CDR2 FQGTGA. The CDR3 is 17 amino acids. In DNA form, the CDR3 reads TGTGCCAGCAGCTTAGGAATTAGCGGGGGATATCAAGAGACCCAGTACTTC. Residues: CASSLGISGGYQETQYF.

The V call is TRBV2, the J call TRBJ1-5; D uncertain. The CDR3 runs 14 residues. The V and J ends lost 4 bases and 4 bases respectively, with 11 bases between them. In germline, CDR1 is SNHLY, CDR2 FYNNEI. In nucleotides, the CDR3 is TGTGCCAGCAGTGGGGAGGCCTATAATCAGCCCCAGCATTTT. It specifies CASSGEAYNQPQHF.

CDR3 residues: CASSSQGALVETQYF. CDR3 bases: TGCGCCAGCAGCTCACAGGGGGCGCTGGTGGAGACCCAGTACTTC. The chain couples TRBV5-1 to TRBJ2-5; 9 bases are a match to TRBD1. The CDR3 sequence is 15 residues long. Trimming at V came to 3 bases and at J to 5 bases, leaving 8 bases not matched to a gene. CDR1 SGHRS and CDR2 YFSETQ come from the germline V gene.

The V call is TRBV4-1, the J call TRBJ2-1; possibly TRBD1 for D (5 bases). Per the germline V gene, CDR1 is MGHRA and CDR2 is YSYEKL. V lost 3 bases to trimming and J lost 8 bases, with 11 bases between them. There are 13 residues in the CDR3. The CDR3 loop reads CASSHVRDDEQFF. CDR3 nucleotide sequence: TGCGCCAGCAGCCATGTCAGGGATGATGAGCAGTTCTTC.

The genes are TRBV7-9 and TRBJ2-3; 12 bases match TRBD2. The trim removed 1 base at V and 5 bases at J, leaving 4 bases unmatched. The CDR3 totals 16 residues. Germline V gene sequence: CDR1 SEHNR, CDR2 FQNEAQ (reference sequence). CDR3 loop: CASSLVLAGGGDTQYF. DNA for the CDR3: TGTGCCAGCAGCTTAGTACTAGCGGGGGGAGGAGATACGCAGTATTTT.

V is TRBV5-4 and J is TRBJ2-3; no clear D gene. The CDR3 consists of 13 residues. The V and J ends lost 4 bases and 3 bases respectively, with 9 bases between them. Germline assignment: CDR1 SGHNT and CDR2 YYREEE (reference sequence). CDR3 DNA: TGTGCCAGCAGCCCGGGTGGAACAGATACGCAGTATTTT. Translating it yields CASSPGGTDTQYF.

This chain uses TRBV27 with TRBJ1-5, with TRBD1 matching 11 bases. The CDR3 contains 15 residues. CDR1 and CDR2 (germline): MNHEY, SMNVEV (reference sequence). Trimming took 4 bases from V and 6 from J; bases not matched to a gene: 5. CDR3 amino acids: CASSSGQGARQPQHF. The CDR3 region has the DNA TGTGCCAGCAGTTCAGGACAGGGGGCACGTCAGCCCCAGCATTTT.

The chain combines TRBV6-6 with TRBJ1-5; D gene unclear. Germline V lookup: CDR1 MNHNY, CDR2 SVGAGI (reference sequence). The CDR3 runs 16 residues. Trimming pared 0 bases from V and 2 bases from J, leaving 11 bases between. The CDR3 region has the DNA TGTGCCAGCAGTTACTCGTCGGGAGGTGGCAATCAGCCCCAGCATTTT. This translates into CASSYSSGGGNQPQHF.

The chain is built from TRBV2 and TRBJ2-5; TRBD2 aligns across 9 bases. V lost 5 bases and J lost 5; bases outside the gene matches: 3. The CDR3 extends over 13 amino acids. The germline V gene has CDR1 SNHLY and CDR2 FYNNEI. The CDR3 spells CASSKGLAETQYF. CDR3 DNA sequence: TGTGCCAGCAGTAAAGGACTAGCGGAGACCCAGTACTTC.

The rearrangement uses TRBV6-5 and TRBJ1-2, with D uncertain. Germline V gene data show CDR1 as MNHEY and CDR2 as SVGAGI. The CDR3 length is 14 residues. Trimming left V 7 bases short and J 4 bases short, with 16 bases between. The CDR3 sequence: CASNEEAGSYGYTF. Here the CDR3 DNA reads TGTGCCAGCAACGAGGAGGCTGGATCCTATGGCTACACCTTC.

The V gene is TRBV6-5, the J gene TRBJ1-4, with 10 nucleotides matching TRBD1. This CDR3 has 14 amino acids. Trimming took 4 bases from V and 5 from J; bases not matched to a gene: 1. Per the germline V gene, CDR1 is MNHEY and CDR2 is SVGAGI. In nucleotides, the CDR3 is TGTGCCAGCAGTTCGGGACAGGGGAATGAAAAACTGTTTTTT. It translates to CASSSGQGNEKLFF.

The J gene is TRBJ2-3, the V gene TRBV5-4, with D unclear. The CDR3 loop spans 17 amino acids. Germline V lookup: CDR1 SGHNT, CDR2 YYREEE (reference sequence). Deletions cut 0 bases from V and 0 bases from J, with 14 bases between. The CDR3 DNA reads TGTGCCAGCAGCTTGGACTGGATCGAGACTAGCACAGATACGCAGTATTTT. It specifies CASSLDWIETSTDTQYF.

The rearrangement links TRBV5-1 to TRBJ1-2, with D possibly matching TRBD1 (6 bases). The length of the CDR3 is 14 residues. V was shortened by 0 bases and J by 0 bases, with 6 bases between the two germline ends. Germline CDR1 reads SGHRS; CDR2 reads YFSETQ. CDR3 loop: CASSLGTANYGYTF. The CDR3 DNA sequence: TGCGCCAGCAGCTTGGGGACAGCTAACTATGGCTACACCTTC.

The chain carries TRBV7-9 and TRBJ2-3, with TRBD1 identical over 8 bases. Germline CDR1 is SEHNR and CDR2 is FQNEAQ (reference sequence). This CDR3 is built from 14 residues. After removal of 5 bases from V and 6 bases from J, the junction contained 7 bases not matched to a gene. In nucleotides, the CDR3 is TGTGCCAGCAGCCCGGACAGGGCTGGGGATACGCAGTATTTT. Protein product: CASSPDRAGDTQYF.

The V gene is TRBV9, the J gene TRBJ1-1, with 8 nucleotides matching TRBD1. Germline CDR1 reads SGDLS; CDR2 reads YYNGEE. CDR3 length equals 14 residues. The trim removed 4 bases at V and 2 bases at J, leaving 4 bases unmatched. CDR3 sequence (DNA): TGTGCCAGCAGCCCCGACAGGGGAAACACTGAAGCTTTCTTT. Encoded protein: CASSPDRGNTEAFF.